This entry is about one TCR beta chain. The data were taken from a study of blood T cell repertoires in COVID-19. Germline V gene data show CDR1 as SQVTM and CDR2 as ANQGSEA. Trimming cost V 5 bases and J 4 bases; bases outside gene matches: 14. The CDR3 length is 16 residues. Sequencing was performed with immunoSEQ multiplex PCR; in TCRdb, only in-frame clones are kept and a portion is missing. The sample records about 380,000 clones, more than 80% being singletons. The chain is built from TRBV29-1 and TRBJ1-1, with 9 bases fitting TRBD1. Source material: peripheral blood. This TCR was recovered from a man aged 35-49 years with acute or convalescent COVID-19. CDR3 residues: CSVFPWTGDLRTEAFF. CDR3 bases: TGCAGCGTTTTTCCCTGGACAGGGGATTTACGCACTGAAGCTTTCTTT.